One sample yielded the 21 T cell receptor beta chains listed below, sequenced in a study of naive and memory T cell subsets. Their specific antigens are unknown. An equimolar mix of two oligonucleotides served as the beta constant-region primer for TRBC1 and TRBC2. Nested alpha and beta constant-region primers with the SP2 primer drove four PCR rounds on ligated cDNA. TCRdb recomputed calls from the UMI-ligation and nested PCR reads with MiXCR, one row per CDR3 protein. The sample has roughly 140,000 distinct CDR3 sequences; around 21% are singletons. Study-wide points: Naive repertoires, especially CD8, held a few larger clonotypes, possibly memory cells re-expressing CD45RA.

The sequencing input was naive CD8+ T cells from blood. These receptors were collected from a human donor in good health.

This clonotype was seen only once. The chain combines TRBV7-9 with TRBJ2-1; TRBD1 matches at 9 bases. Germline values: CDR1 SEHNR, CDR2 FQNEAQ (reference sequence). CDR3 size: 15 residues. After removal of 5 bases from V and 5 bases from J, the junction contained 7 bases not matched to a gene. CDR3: CASSIPGQGNNEQFF. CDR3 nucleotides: TGTGCCAGCAGCATCCCGGGACAGGGAAACAATGAGCAGTTCTTC.

This CDR3 is CASSLDPAAYSYNEQFF. The CDR3 DNA follows: TGTGCCAGCAGTTTAGATCCGGCGGCATATTCCTACAATGAGCAGTTCTTC. V gene TRBV27 combines with J gene TRBJ2-1; D is uncertain. CDR3 length equals 17 residues. Looked up from germline, CDR1 is MNHEY and CDR2 is SMNVEV (reference sequence). V dropped 2 bases and J dropped 1 base, with 15 bases sitting between them.

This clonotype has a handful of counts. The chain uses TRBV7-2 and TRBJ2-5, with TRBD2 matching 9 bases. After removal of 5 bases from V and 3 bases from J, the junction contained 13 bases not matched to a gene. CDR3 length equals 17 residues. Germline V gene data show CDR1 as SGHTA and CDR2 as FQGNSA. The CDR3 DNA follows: TGTGCCAGCAGCCCCCCGTGGCGCGGGAGGGCCGAAGAGACCCAGTACTTC. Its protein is CASSPPWRGRAEETQYF.

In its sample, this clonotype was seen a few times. CDR3 nucleotides: TGTGCCAGCAGCCTTATCAACAGGGGAGGTCGGTTGGGGCTCCACTTT. This codes for CASSLINRGGRLGLHF. The J gene is TRBJ1-6, the V gene TRBV28, with 7 nucleotides matching TRBD1. CDR1 is MDHEN, CDR2 SYDVKM, per germline. V lost 6 bases, J lost 16 bases, and 21 bases stayed unmatched. The CDR3 spans 16 residues.

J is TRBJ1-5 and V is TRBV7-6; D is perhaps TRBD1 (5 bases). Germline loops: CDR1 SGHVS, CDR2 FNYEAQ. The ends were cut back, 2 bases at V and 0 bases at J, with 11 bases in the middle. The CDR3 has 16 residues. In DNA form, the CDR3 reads TGTGCCAGCAGCTTATGGGTAGGGGCTAGCAATCAGCCCCAGCATTTT. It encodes CASSLWVGASNQPQHF.

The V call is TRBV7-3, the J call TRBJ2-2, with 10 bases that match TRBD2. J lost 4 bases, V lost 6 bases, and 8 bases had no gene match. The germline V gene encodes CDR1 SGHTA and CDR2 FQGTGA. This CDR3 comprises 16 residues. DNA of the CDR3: TGTGCCAGCAGTTCCCTAGCGGGAGAGAGCACCGGGGAGCTGTTTTTT. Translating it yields CASSSLAGESTGELFF.

The CDR3 bases are TGTGCCAGCAGCCGCCCCCTGGGGGGATCCTACGAGCAGTACTTC. It specifies CASSRPLGGSYEQYF. The gene calls are TRBV13 and TRBJ2-7; D may be TRBD2 (6 bases). In germline, CDR1 is PRHDT, CDR2 FYEKMQ (reference sequence). The CDR3 sequence is 15 residues long. Trimming left V 5 bases short and J 1 base short, with 15 bases between.

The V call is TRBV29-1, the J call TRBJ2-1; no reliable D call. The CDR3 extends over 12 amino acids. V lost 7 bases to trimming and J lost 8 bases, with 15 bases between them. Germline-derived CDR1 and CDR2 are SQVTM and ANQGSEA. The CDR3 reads CSASTVLDEQFF. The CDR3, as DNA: TGCAGCGCAAGCACCGTTCTTGATGAGCAGTTCTTC.

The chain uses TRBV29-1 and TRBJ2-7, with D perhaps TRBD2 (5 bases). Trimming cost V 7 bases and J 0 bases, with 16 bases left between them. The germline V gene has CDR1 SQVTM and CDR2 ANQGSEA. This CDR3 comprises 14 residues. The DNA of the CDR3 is TGCAGCGCCCGTGAGGGCGGAAGCTCCTACGAGCAGTACTTC. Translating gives CSAREGGSSYEQYF.

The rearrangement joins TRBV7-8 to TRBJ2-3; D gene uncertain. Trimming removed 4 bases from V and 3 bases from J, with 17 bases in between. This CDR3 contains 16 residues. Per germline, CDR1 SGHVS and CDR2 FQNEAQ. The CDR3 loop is CASSYSTPHITDTQYF. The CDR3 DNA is TGTGCCAGCAGCTACAGCACCCCTCACATAACAGATACGCAGTATTTT. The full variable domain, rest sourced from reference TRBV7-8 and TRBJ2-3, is GAGVSQSPRYKVAKRGQDVALRCDPISGHVSLFWYQQALGQGPEFLTYFQNEAQLDKSGLPSDRFFAERPEGSVSTLKIQRTQQEDSAVYLCASSYSTPHITDTQYFGPGTRLTVL.

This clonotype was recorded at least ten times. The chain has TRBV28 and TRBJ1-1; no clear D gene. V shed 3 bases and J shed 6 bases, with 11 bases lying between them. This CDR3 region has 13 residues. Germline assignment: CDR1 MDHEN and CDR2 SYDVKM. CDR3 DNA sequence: TGTGCCAGCAGTTTGGTAGGGCGGGCTGAAGCTTTCTTT. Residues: CASSLVGRAEAFF.

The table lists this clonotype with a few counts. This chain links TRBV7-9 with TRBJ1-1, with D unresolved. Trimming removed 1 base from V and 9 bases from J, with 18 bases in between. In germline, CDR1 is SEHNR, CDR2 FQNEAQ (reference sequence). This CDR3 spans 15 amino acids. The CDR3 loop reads CASSLEVAEGLQAFF. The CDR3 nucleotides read TGTGCCAGCAGCTTAGAGGTGGCAGAAGGTCTGCAAGCTTTCTTT.

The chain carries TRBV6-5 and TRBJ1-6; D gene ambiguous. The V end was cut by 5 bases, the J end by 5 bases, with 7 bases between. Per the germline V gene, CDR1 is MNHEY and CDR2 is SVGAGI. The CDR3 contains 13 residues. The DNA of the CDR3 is TGTGCCAGCAGTCTTACAGATAATTCACCCCTCCACTTT. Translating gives CASSLTDNSPLHF.

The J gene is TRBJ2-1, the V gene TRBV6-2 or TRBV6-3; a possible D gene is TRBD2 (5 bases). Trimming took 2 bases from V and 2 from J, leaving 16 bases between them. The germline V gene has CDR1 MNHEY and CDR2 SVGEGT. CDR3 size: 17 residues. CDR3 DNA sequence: TGTGCCAGCAGTTACCTCACCTATCGGGGTCCCTACAATGAGCAGTTCTTC. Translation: CASSYLTYRGPYNEQFF.

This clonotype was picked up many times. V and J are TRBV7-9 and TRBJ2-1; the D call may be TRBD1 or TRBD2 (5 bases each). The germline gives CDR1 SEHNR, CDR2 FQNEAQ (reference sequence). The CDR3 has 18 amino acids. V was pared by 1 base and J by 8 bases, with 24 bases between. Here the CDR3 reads CASSLGGFGSILLDEQFF. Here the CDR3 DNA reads TGTGCCAGCAGCTTAGGGGGGTTTGGGTCAATTCTTCTCGATGAGCAGTTCTTC.

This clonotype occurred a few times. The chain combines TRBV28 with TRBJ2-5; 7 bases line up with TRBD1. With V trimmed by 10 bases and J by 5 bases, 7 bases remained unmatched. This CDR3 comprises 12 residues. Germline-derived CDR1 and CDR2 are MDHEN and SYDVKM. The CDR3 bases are TGTGCCACCGAGGGGGCCGGGGAGACCCAGTACTTC. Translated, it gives CATEGAGETQYF.

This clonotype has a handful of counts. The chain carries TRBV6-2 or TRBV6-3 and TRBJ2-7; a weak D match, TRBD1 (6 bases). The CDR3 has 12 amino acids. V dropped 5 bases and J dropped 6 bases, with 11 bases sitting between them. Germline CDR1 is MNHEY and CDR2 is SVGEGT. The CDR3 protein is CASSQGLLEQYF. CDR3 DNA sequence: TGTGCCAGCAGTCAGGGGCTCCTCGAGCAGTACTTC.

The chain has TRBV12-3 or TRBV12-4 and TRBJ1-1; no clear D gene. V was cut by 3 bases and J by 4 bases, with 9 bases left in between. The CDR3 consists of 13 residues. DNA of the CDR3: TGTGCCAGCAGTTTGGTAGCGGCCACTGAAGCTTTCTTT. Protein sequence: CASSLVAATEAFF.

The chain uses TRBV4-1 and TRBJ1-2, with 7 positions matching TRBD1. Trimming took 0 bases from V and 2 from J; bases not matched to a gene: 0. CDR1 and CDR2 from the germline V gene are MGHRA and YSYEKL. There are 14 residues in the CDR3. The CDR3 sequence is CASSQDRGNYGYTF. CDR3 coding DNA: TGCGCCAGCAGCCAAGACAGGGGGAACTATGGCTACACCTTC.

CDR3 coding DNA: TGTGCCATCACCGGTGGTGGGTCGGATTCCGCAGATACGCAGTATTTT. Translating gives CAITGGGSDSADTQYF. The gene calls are TRBV10-3 and TRBJ2-3; D is unresolved. The germline CDR1 and CDR2 sequences are ENHRY and SYGVKD. The CDR3 consists of 16 residues. The V end was cut by 7 bases, the J end by 4 bases, with 21 bases between.

The CDR3 DNA follows: TGTGCCAGCAGCCGCGGTCCATGGGGGACTACAGATACGCAGTATTTT. Amino acids: CASSRGPWGTTDTQYF. The genes are TRBV6-6 and TRBJ2-3, with a possible D match to TRBD2 (6 bases). V lost 6 bases and J 3 bases, leaving 19 bases between the germline ends. The CDR3 spans 16 residues. Germline V gene lookup returns CDR1 MNHNY and CDR2 SVGAGI (reference sequence).